Shown below are 30 T cell receptor beta chains from a single sample sequenced in a study of T cell repertoires in cytomegalovirus infection. TCRdb independently ran MiXCR on the reads; one entry per CDR3 protein. The table shows roughly 240,000 distinct CDR3 sequences, with approximately 7% occurring only once. Sequencing input: PBMCs. The receptors were sampled from a human donor in good health (CMV status not recorded). Some clones in this sample may be carry-over from other donors' samples.

This chain links TRBV15 with TRBJ2-1; 9 bases align to TRBD2. After removal of 3 bases from V and 4 bases from J, the junction contained 1 base not matched to a gene. Germline CDR1 and CDR2: LNHNV and YYDKDF (reference sequence). The CDR3 extends over 14 amino acids. The CDR3 region is CATSRRGGYNEQFF. The CDR3 nucleotides read TGTGCCACCAGCAGGCGGGGGGGTTACAATGAGCAGTTCTTC. The full variable domain, with the rest looked up from reference TRBV15 and TRBJ2-1, is DAMVIQNPRYQVTQFGKPVTLSCSQTLNHNVMYWYQQKSSQAPKLLFHYYDKDFNNEADTPDNFQSRRPNTSFCFLDIRSPGLGDTAMYLCATSRRGGYNEQFFGPGTRLTVL.

This clonotype was counted many times. The chain uses TRBV6-2 or TRBV6-3 and TRBJ2-7; TRBD1 agrees at 7 bases. The CDR3 has 13 amino acids. Germline V CDR1 and CDR2: MNHEY, SVGEGT. Germline trimming cut 7 bases from V and 4 bases from J; bases unmatched to any gene: 7. CDR3 DNA: TGTGCCAGCACCGGTCAGGGGGTTTACGAGCAGTACTTC. Protein sequence: CASTGQGVYEQYF.

This clonotype was recorded at least ten times. The J gene is TRBJ2-7, the V gene TRBV29-1; D might be TRBD1 or TRBD2, each matching 5 bases. The CDR3 totals 11 residues. Between the trimmed V and J ends, which lost 6 bases and 6 bases, there was a span of 12 bases. CDR1 and CDR2 from the germline V gene are SQVTM and ANQGSEA. The DNA of the CDR3 is TGCAGCGTCGGGGTAGGGGTCGAGCAGTACTTC. Protein product: CSVGVGVEQYF.

This clonotype was counted once. This may arise from a read error, as a much more abundant clone is one base away. The chain combines TRBV9 with TRBJ1-1, with D possibly matching TRBD1 (6 bases). The germline CDR1 and CDR2 sequences are SGDLS and YYNGEE. With 4 bases removed from V and 3 bases from J, the gap between germline ends came to 16 bases. The CDR3 is made up of 15 amino acids. In DNA, the CDR3 is TGTGCCAGCAGCTCCAAGGGACAACCCCACACTGAAGCTTTCTTT. Residues: CASSSKGQPHTEAFF.

This clonotype was observed many times. The chain has TRBV7-8 and TRBJ1-1, with D perhaps matching TRBD1 (6 bases). Germline assignment: CDR1 SGHVS and CDR2 FQNEAQ. This CDR3 is built from 12 residues. Trimming removed 5 bases from V and 6 bases from J, with 10 bases in between. This CDR3 reads CASSLTGAEAFF. CDR3 coding DNA: TGTGCCAGCAGCCTGACAGGCGCTGAAGCTTTCTTT.

Many counts were recorded for this clonotype. The CDR3 is CASSMGRQLGYTF. The DNA for the CDR3 is TGTGCCAGCAGTATGGGAAGACAGTTGGGCTACACCTTC. This chain uses TRBV11-2 with TRBJ1-2, with TRBD1 as a possible D gene (5 bases). V lost 6 bases to trimming and J lost 8 bases, with 16 bases between them. Germline loops: CDR1 SGHAT, CDR2 FQNNGV. CDR3 length equals 13 residues.

Ten or more counts support this clonotype. The V gene is TRBV11-2, the J gene TRBJ1-1; no firm D call. Germline V CDR1 and CDR2: SGHAT, FQNNGV. Trimming shortened V by 4 bases and J by 4 bases, and 13 bases separated the two germline ends. This CDR3 comprises 14 residues. The CDR3 bases are TGTGCCAGCAGCTCAACCACCGGAGGCACTGAAGCTTTCTTT. This translates into CASSSTTGGTEAFF.

At least ten counts were recorded for this clonotype. This chain links TRBV11-2 with TRBJ1-6; unclear D gene. Trimming cost V 5 bases and J 12 bases, with 11 bases left between them. The CDR3 is made up of 12 amino acids. Per the germline V gene, CDR1 is SGHAT and CDR2 is FQNNGV. CDR3 nucleotides: TGTGCCAGCAGCCTGACTCCAGGACCCCTCCACTTT. Translating gives CASSLTPGPLHF.

This rearrangement joins TRBV6-5 to TRBJ1-1; TRBD1 might be the D (6 bases). V shed 8 bases and J shed 11 bases, with 27 bases lying between them. CDR3 length: 15 residues. Germline CDR1 MNHEY, CDR2 SVGAGI. The CDR3 sequence: CASHNTGRGLKGAFF. CDR3 coding DNA: TGTGCCAGCCATAATACAGGGAGAGGTCTAAAAGGGGCTTTCTTT.

This clonotype was observed many times. V and J are TRBV20-1 and TRBJ2-5; 8 bases are a match to TRBD2. Germline values: CDR1 DFQATT, CDR2 SNEGSKA (reference sequence). The V gene end was trimmed by 4 bases and the J gene end by 5 bases; junction bases not matched to a gene: 15. The CDR3 covers 16 residues. This CDR3 is CSATLRRVAGMETQYF. DNA of the CDR3: TGCAGTGCTACATTGAGGAGGGTAGCGGGGATGGAGACCCAGTACTTC.

The sample holds many counts of this clonotype. The rearrangement links TRBV4-2 to TRBJ1-1; D gene unclear. The CDR3 is made up of 14 amino acids. The V gene lost 0 bases and the J gene lost 1 base, with 6 bases spanning the gap. Germline CDR1 LGHNA, CDR2 YNFKEQ. The CDR3 DNA sequence: TGTGCCAGCAGCCAAGAGGTAGCGAACACTGAAGCTTTCTTT. This encodes CASSQEVANTEAFF.

This clonotype showed up many times. For the CDR3, the DNA is TGTGCCAGCAGCGCGACACCCGGGACAGTGAACACCGGGGAGCTGTTTTTT. This gives the protein CASSATPGTVNTGELFF. The chain recombines TRBV6-2 or TRBV6-3 with TRBJ2-2; 7 positions agree with TRBD1. V dropped 6 bases and J dropped 1; count of bases not matched to a gene: 11. CDR3 length: 17 amino acids. Per germline, CDR1 MNHEY and CDR2 SVGEGT.

In this sample, this clonotype turned up a few times. This rearrangement joins TRBV5-1 to TRBJ2-7, with D tentatively TRBD2 (5 bases). The germline V gene encodes CDR1 SGHRS and CDR2 YFSETQ. The V end lost 1 base, the J end lost 3 bases, and 14 bases lay between the germline ends. This CDR3 spans 15 amino acids. CDR3 region: CASSLKLPGNYEQYF. In nucleotides, the CDR3 is TGCGCCAGCAGCTTGAAGTTACCCGGGAACTACGAGCAGTACTTC.

This clonotype was recorded many times. The J gene is TRBJ1-1, the V gene TRBV13, with D tentatively TRBD1 (6 bases). Trimming shortened V by 6 bases and J by 0 bases, and 11 bases separated the two germline ends. The CDR3 runs to 14 residues. From germline, CDR1 is PRHDT and CDR2 FYEKMQ (reference sequence). Here the CDR3 DNA reads TGTGCCAGCAGGGGTGGACAGCTGAACACTGAAGCTTTCTTT. It encodes CASRGGQLNTEAFF.

This clonotype was found many times. The chain couples TRBV6-2 or TRBV6-3 to TRBJ2-5; 13 bases agree with TRBD2. CDR1 and CDR2 (germline): MNHEY, SVGEGT. After removal of 5 bases from V and 1 base from J, the junction contained 1 base not matched to a gene. CDR3 size: 15 residues. CDR3 protein: CASSRLAGGQETQYF. CDR3 DNA: TGTGCCAGCAGTCGACTAGCGGGGGGCCAAGAGACCCAGTACTTC.

The chain carries TRBV7-9 and TRBJ2-6, with D uncertain. V lost 6 bases and J lost 0, with 9 bases in between. The CDR3 spans 15 residues. Germline V gene lookup returns CDR1 SEHNR and CDR2 FQNEAQ (reference sequence). This chain's CDR3 is CASRPDGSGANVLTF. Here the CDR3 DNA reads TGTGCCAGCAGGCCAGACGGCTCTGGGGCCAACGTCCTGACTTTC.

This clonotype was observed many times. The V and J genes are TRBV6-2 or TRBV6-3 and TRBJ2-1; 7 bases align to TRBD2. The CDR3 contains 16 residues. Germline-derived CDR1 and CDR2 are MNHEY and SVGEGT. V lost 6 bases to trimming and J lost 1 base; unmatched junction nucleotides: 9. CDR3 bases: TGTGCCAGCAGACTGGCTGGCGGGGGATCCTACAATGAGCAGTTCTTC. It is translated as CASRLAGGGSYNEQFF.

The J gene is TRBJ2-7, the V gene TRBV6-6; 9 nucleotides line up with TRBD1. Germline lookup yields CDR1 MNHNY and CDR2 SVGAGI (reference sequence). The V and J ends lost 5 bases and 8 bases, in that order; junction bases with no gene match: 7. This CDR3 is built from 13 residues. DNA of the CDR3: TGTGCCAGCAGTACGGGACAGGGATCACAGCAGTACTTC. Translating it yields CASSTGQGSQQYF.

This clonotype was detected many times. The chain employs TRBV7-2 and TRBJ1-5; 8 positions match TRBD1. Germline trimming cut 5 bases from V and 1 base from J; bases unmatched to any gene: 4. The V gene's germline CDR1 is SGHTA and CDR2 FQGNSA. The CDR3 runs to 15 residues. CDR3 DNA: TGTGCCAGCAGCGGGGGACAGGTGAGCAATCAGCCCCAGCATTTT. Its protein product is CASSGGQVSNQPQHF.

This clonotype has a count of ten or more. At one end, the junction sequence differs from germline, possibly due to a read error. The CDR3 nucleotides are TGTGCCAGCAGATTAGACAGGGGCTCCTACAATGAGCAGTTCTTC. Residues: CASRLDRGSYNEQFF. The chain links TRBV7-2 to TRBJ2-1, with 8 nucleotides matching TRBD1. The CDR3 contains 15 residues. Germline V lookup: CDR1 SGHTA, CDR2 FQGNSA. Together with reference TRBV7-2 and TRBJ2-1, the CDR3 gives the full variable domain: GAGVSQSPSNKVTEKGKDVELRCDPISGHTALYWYRQSLGQGLEFLIYFQGNSAPDKSGLPSDRFSAERTGGSVSTLTIQRTQQEDSAVYLCASRLDRGSYNEQFFGPGTRLTVL.

This clonotype was seen at least ten times. The rearrangement uses TRBV7-2 and TRBJ2-1; D remains ambiguous. CDR3 size: 15 residues. The germline gives CDR1 SGHTA, CDR2 FQGNSA. Trimming took off 2 bases at V and 5 bases at J, with 13 bases between the two ends. Written as DNA, the CDR3 is TGTGCCAGCAGCTTATCACGGGTTTCGGACAATGAGCAGTTCTTC. Amino acids: CASSLSRVSDNEQFF.

Only a few counts were recorded for this clonotype. V gene TRBV7-9 combines with J gene TRBJ2-4; 8 nucleotides align to TRBD1. Trimming removed 5 bases from V and 1 base from J; junction bases left unmatched: 4. This CDR3 region has 15 residues. Germline V gene lookup returns CDR1 SEHNR and CDR2 FQNEAQ (reference sequence). CDR3 loop: CASSPRQGAKNIQYF. CDR3 sequence (DNA): TGTGCCAGCAGCCCGAGACAGGGGGCCAAAAACATTCAGTACTTC.

This clonotype was observed a handful of times. Given a much more abundant clone one base away, this may be a read error. The chain combines TRBV5-6 with TRBJ1-5, with D hard to call. Germline values: CDR1 SGHDT, CDR2 YYEEEE. The CDR3 sequence is 13 residues long. CDR3 sequence: CANSFDRSQPQHF. As DNA, the CDR3 is TGTGCCAACAGCTTCGATAGGAGTCAGCCCCAGCATTTT.

This clonotype was detected many times. The chain has TRBV20-1 and TRBJ2-2, with TRBD2 matching 10 bases. Trimming cost V 6 bases and J 5 bases; bases outside gene matches: 9. The CDR3 runs 15 residues. The V gene's germline CDR1 is DFQATT and CDR2 SNEGSKA (reference sequence). The chain's CDR3 is CSAPLAGAVTGELFF. CDR3 in DNA: TGCAGTGCGCCGCTAGCGGGGGCCGTTACCGGGGAGCTGTTTTTT.

This clonotype was picked up many times. J is TRBJ2-6 and V is TRBV11-2, with D perhaps TRBD1 or TRBD2 (6 bases each). Trimming removed 1 base at V and 2 bases at J, with 9 bases between. The V gene's germline CDR1 is SGHAT and CDR2 FQNNGV. The CDR3 runs 16 residues. Here the CDR3 reads CASSLAGAPGANVLTF. The CDR3 DNA sequence: TGTGCCAGCAGCTTAGCGGGGGCGCCTGGGGCCAACGTCCTGACTTTC.

This clonotype came up a few times. This sequence joins TRBV2 and TRBJ2-5; 11 nucleotides match TRBD2. Losses at the gene ends were 1 base for V and 2 bases for J; bases not matched to a gene: 3. The CDR3 consists of 16 residues. CDR1 and CDR2 (germline): SNHLY, FYNNEI. CDR3 residues: CASSEDTSGGQETQYF. CDR3 coding DNA: TGTGCCAGCAGTGAAGATACTAGCGGGGGACAAGAGACCCAGTACTTC.

In its sample, this clonotype was seen many times. The rearrangement links TRBV6-2 or TRBV6-3 to TRBJ2-5; TRBD2 matches at 8 bases. The germline V gene encodes CDR1 MNHEY and CDR2 SVGEGT. V gave up 9 bases and J gave up 4 bases; unmatched junction bases: 10. This CDR3 comprises 14 residues. CDR3 nucleotide sequence: TGTGCCAGTTTGGGACTAGGGGGGCGAGAGACCCAGTACTTC. The encoded protein is CASLGLGGRETQYF.

This clonotype was observed at least ten times. The CDR3 spells CACPGTSNYGYTF. The CDR3 region has the DNA TGTGCCTGCCCAGGGACCTCTAACTATGGCTACACCTTC. The rearrangement links TRBV30 to TRBJ1-2; D perhaps matches TRBD1 (5 bases). Between the trimmed V and J ends, which lost 6 bases and 0 bases, there was a span of 11 bases. This CDR3 is 13 amino acids long. Germline V gene sequence: CDR1 GTSNPN, CDR2 SVGIG (reference sequence).

This chain uses TRBV30 with TRBJ1-1; D unresolved. The CDR3 contains 14 residues. Per the germline V gene, CDR1 is GTSNPN and CDR2 is SVGIG (reference sequence). Trimming took 0 bases from V and 1 from J, leaving 9 bases between them. CDR3 in DNA: TGTGCCTGGAGTGTGGGATGGGGGAACACTGAAGCTTTCTTT. This sequence encodes CAWSVGWGNTEAFF.

This clonotype showed up many times. The V gene is TRBV6-2 or TRBV6-3, the J gene TRBJ1-5; no firm D call. From germline, CDR1 is MNHEY and CDR2 SVGEGT. Trimming took off 6 bases at V and 6 bases at J, with 15 bases between the two ends. This CDR3 has 14 amino acids. DNA of the CDR3: TGTGCCAGCAGCCCGGCGTCCCGGAGTCAGCCCCAGCATTTT. This translates into CASSPASRSQPQHF.